The 14 T cell receptor beta chains given below trace back to one sample, sequenced in a study of regulatory T cells in long-lasting Graves disease. Time point of the sample: newly diagnosed GD, antithyroid drugs for less than 3 months. From RNA extracted from PBMCs, the TCR library was made. The TCR beta library used iRepertoire HTBI primers with Arm-PCR amplification of CDR3. TCRdb analysed the multiplex PCR reads with MiXCR anew, one entry per CDR3 protein. The sample comprises around 420,000 distinct CDR3 sequences, about a sixth of which are singletons, and 20% to 25% rests with the top ten. Source: peripheral blood mononuclear cells (PBMCs), taken at new diagnosis, from a patient treated with antithyroid drugs. The source is a female donor with Graves disease.

This clonotype has just a few counts. The CDR3 bases are TGTGCCAGTAGTCCCCCATCAACTAGTAGCGAGCAGTACTTC. Its protein is CASSPPSTSSEQYF. This chain uses TRBV19 with TRBJ2-7; tentative D call: TRBD2 (5 bases). V lost 5 bases and J lost 6, with 17 bases in between. The CDR3 contains 14 residues. In germline, CDR1 is LNHDA, CDR2 SQIVND (reference sequence).

There are a few counts of this clonotype. The chain employs TRBV10-3 and TRBJ2-7, with 7 positions matching TRBD2. Germline V gene data show CDR1 as ENHRY and CDR2 as SYGVKD. The V and J ends lost 0 bases and 3 bases, in that order; junction bases with no gene match: 2. CDR3 length: 14 amino acids. The CDR3, as DNA: TGTGCCATCAGTGAGTCCTCGGGGGGCTACGAGCAGTACTTC. This translates into CAISESSGGYEQYF.

Ten or more counts support this clonotype. This rearrangement joins TRBV7-2 to TRBJ2-3, with D perhaps matching TRBD1 or TRBD2 (5 bases each). Germline V lookup: CDR1 SGHTA, CDR2 FQGNSA. The CDR3 is 17 residues long. Between the trimmed V and J ends, which lost 1 base and 2 bases, there was a span of 16 bases. This chain's CDR3 is CASSLVVPGRYTDTQYF. CDR3 nucleotide sequence: TGTGCCAGCAGCTTAGTAGTACCGGGGCGGTACACAGATACGCAGTATTTT.

The sample holds many counts of this clonotype. The chain recombines TRBV19 with TRBJ2-5, with D possibly being TRBD2 (6 bases). CDR1 and CDR2 (germline): LNHDA, SQIVND (reference sequence). CDR3 length equals 16 residues. V shed 5 bases and J shed 5 bases, with 21 bases lying between them. The CDR3 sequence is CASSDGRRSAGETQYF. The CDR3 DNA follows: TGTGCCAGTAGTGATGGACGGAGGAGCGCGGGGGAGACCCAGTACTTC.

This clonotype was counted at least ten times. The chain carries TRBV5-1 and TRBJ1-1, with TRBD1 matching over 9 bases. This CDR3 spans 16 amino acids. Unmatched junction bases numbered 4, after V lost 0 bases and J lost 1 base. Germline lookup yields CDR1 SGHRS and CDR2 YFSETQ. The CDR3 spells CASSLGTGATNTEAFF. The CDR3 DNA reads TGCGCCAGCAGCTTGGGGACAGGGGCTACGAACACTGAAGCTTTCTTT. Looking up the rest from reference TRBV5-1 and TRBJ1-1 gives the full variable domain: KAGVTQTPRYLIKTRGQQVTLSCSPISGHRSVSWYQQTPGQGLQFLFEYFSETQRNKGNFPGRFSGRQFSNSRSEMNVSTLELGDSALYLCASSLGTGATNTEAFFGQGTRLTVV.

J is TRBJ2-1 and V is TRBV27, with D hard to call. Germline V lookup: CDR1 MNHEY, CDR2 SMNVEV (reference sequence). CDR3 size: 14 residues. The germline V and J ends were trimmed by 3 bases and 8 bases, with 14 bases remaining between them. For the CDR3, the DNA is TGTGCCAGCAGTTTGGTAGCCCCCCGGGATGAGCAGTTCTTC. Its protein is CASSLVAPRDEQFF.

A few counts support this clonotype. The rearrangement joins TRBV18 to TRBJ2-3; unclear D gene. The germline V gene encodes CDR1 KGHSH and CDR2 LQKENI. CDR3 length: 13 amino acids. V shed 3 bases and J shed 6 bases, with 10 bases lying between them. The CDR3 reads CASSPFDLDTQYF. The CDR3 DNA reads TGTGCCAGCTCACCTTTCGACTTGGATACGCAGTATTTT. The complete variable domain, with remaining parts taken from reference TRBV18 and TRBJ2-3, reads NAGVMQNPRHLVRRRGQEARLRCSPMKGHSHVYWYRQLPEEGLKFMVYLQKENIIDESGMPKERFSAEFPKEGPSILRIQQVVRGDSAAYFCASSPFDLDTQYFGPGTRLTVL.

This clonotype came up a few times. The chain employs TRBV27 and TRBJ2-1; tentative D call: TRBD2 (5 bases). The CDR3 contains 15 residues. V gave up 6 bases and J gave up 0 bases, with 12 bases separating them. Germline CDR1 reads MNHEY; CDR2 reads SMNVEV (reference sequence). CDR3 in amino acids: CASRAPGSSYNEQFF. The CDR3 DNA sequence: TGTGCCAGCAGGGCCCCGGGAAGCTCCTACAATGAGCAGTTCTTC.

The V call is TRBV18, the J call TRBJ2-7; possibly TRBD1 or TRBD2 for D (5 bases each). CDR3 size: 15 residues. The V gene lost 3 bases and the J gene lost 3 bases, with 15 bases spanning the gap. Germline CDR1 reads KGHSH; CDR2 reads LQKENI. The CDR3: CASSPSRDGNYEQYF. CDR3 nucleotides: TGTGCCAGCTCACCGTCCCGGGACGGGAACTACGAGCAGTACTTC.

The table lists this clonotype with many counts. The genes are TRBV5-4 and TRBJ2-7; D may be TRBD1 (5 bases). Germline CDR1 and CDR2: SGHNT and YYREEE (reference sequence). The CDR3 sequence is 15 residues long. V was clipped by 0 bases and J by 2 bases, with 12 bases between them. CDR3: CASSLGSRAAYEQYF. The CDR3 DNA is TGTGCCAGCAGCTTGGGTTCCAGGGCCGCCTACGAGCAGTACTTC.

A few counts support this clonotype. A much larger clonotype is one base distant, so this may be a read error. The chain employs TRBV5-8 and TRBJ1-1; the D gene is possibly TRBD1 (5 bases). The germline V gene has CDR1 SGHTS and CDR2 YDEGEE. The CDR3 length is 12 residues. Here the CDR3 reads CAGSLQETEAFF. CDR3 nucleotide sequence: TGTGCCGGCAGCTTACAGGAGACTGAAGCTTTCTTT.

This clonotype was counted only a few times. The chain employs TRBV5-8 and TRBJ2-3; a possible D gene is TRBD1 (5 bases). CDR1 is SGHTS, CDR2 YDEGEE, per germline. Trimming removed 1 base at V and 4 bases at J, with 10 bases between. The CDR3 runs to 14 residues. The CDR3 sequence is CASSLLQGPDTQYF. CDR3 sequence (DNA): TGTGCCAGCAGCTTGTTGCAGGGTCCAGATACGCAGTATTTT.

As for this clonotype: One end of the junction fails to match germline, which may point to a read error. This rearrangement joins TRBV5-1 to TRBJ2-7, with D possibly being TRBD1 or TRBD2 (5 bases each). Germline loops: CDR1 SGHRS, CDR2 YFSETQ. This CDR3 has 16 residues. As DNA, the CDR3 is TGTGCCAGCAGCGTAGCGCAGGGTAGCTCCCGCTACGAGCAGTACTTC. Its protein product is CASSVAQGSSRYEQYF.

The CDR3 DNA reads as TGTGCCACCAGATCCGGGACAGGGACCACTGAAGCTTTCTTT. It specifies CATRSGTGTTEAFF. V gene TRBV24-1 combines with J gene TRBJ1-1, with 9 bases fitting TRBD1. Germline-derived CDR1 and CDR2 are KGHDR and SFDVKD. This CDR3 spans 14 amino acids. The junction had 6 bases not matched to a gene; V was cut back by 7 bases and J by 4 bases.